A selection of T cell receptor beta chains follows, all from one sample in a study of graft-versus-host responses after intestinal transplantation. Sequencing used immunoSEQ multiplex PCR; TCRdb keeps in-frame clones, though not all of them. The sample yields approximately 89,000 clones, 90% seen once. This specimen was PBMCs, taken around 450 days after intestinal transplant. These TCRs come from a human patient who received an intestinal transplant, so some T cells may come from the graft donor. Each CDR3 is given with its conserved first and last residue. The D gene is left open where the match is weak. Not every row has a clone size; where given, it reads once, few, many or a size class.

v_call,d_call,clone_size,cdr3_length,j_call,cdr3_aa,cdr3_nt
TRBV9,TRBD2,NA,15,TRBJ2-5,CASSPVSGGTETQYF,TGTGCCAGCAGCCCCGTATCGGGGGGAACGGAGACCCAGTACTTC
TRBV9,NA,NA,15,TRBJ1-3,CASSDPGFSGNTIYF,TGTGCCAGCAGCGACCCGGGGTTCTCTGGAAACACCATATATTTT
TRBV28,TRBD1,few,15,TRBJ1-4,CASMGQGAADEKLFF,TGTGCCAGCATGGGACAGGGGGCCGCCGATGAAAAACTGTTTTTT
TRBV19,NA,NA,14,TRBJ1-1,CASSARGGSGAAFF,TGTGCCAGTAGTGCCAGGGGAGGGAGTGGAGCAGCTTTCTTT
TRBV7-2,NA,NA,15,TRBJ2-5,CASSHRPIAGETQYF,TGTGCCAGCAGCCACCGGCCCATAGCAGGGGAGACCCAGTACTTC
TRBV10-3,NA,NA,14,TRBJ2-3,CAISDERFGHTQYF,TGTGCCATCAGTGACGAACGTTTTGGGCATACGCAGTATTTT
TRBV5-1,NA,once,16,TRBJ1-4,CASRPLEDGGSEKLFF,TGCGCCAGCAGGCCCCTAGAAGACGGGGGGTCTGAAAAACTGTTTTTT
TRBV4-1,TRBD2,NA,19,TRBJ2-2,CASSQERLAGGPLGGELFF,TGCGCCAGCAGCCAAGAGCGCCTAGCGGGGGGTCCCCTAGGCGGGGAGCTGTTTTTT
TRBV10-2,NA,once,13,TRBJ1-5,CASTTGWNQPQHF,TGCGCCAGTACTACAGGGTGGAATCAGCCCCAGCATTTT
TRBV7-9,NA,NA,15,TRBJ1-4,CASSLLGGGDEKLFF,TGTGCCAGCAGCTTATTGGGTGGGGGCGATGAAAAACTGTTTTTT
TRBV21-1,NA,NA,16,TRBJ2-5,CASSKHPQRGKETQYF,TGTGCCAGCAGCAAACACCCCCAGAGGGGTAAGGAGACCCAGTACTTC
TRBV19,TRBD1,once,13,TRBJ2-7,CASARDSTYEQYF,TGTGCCAGTGCCCGGGACAGCACCTACGAGCAGTACTTC
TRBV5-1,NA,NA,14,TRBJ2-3,CASSLQGSADTQYF,TGCGCCAGCAGCTTGCAAGGGTCCGCAGATACGCAGTATTTT
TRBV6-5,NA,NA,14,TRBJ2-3,CASYGGSSTDTQYF,TGTGCCAGCTATGGGGGGTCCAGCACAGATACGCAGTATTTT
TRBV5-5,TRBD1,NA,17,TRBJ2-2,CASSSERQGAGTGELFF,TGTGCCAGCAGCTCCGAGAGACAGGGGGCCGGCACCGGGGAGCTGTTTTTT
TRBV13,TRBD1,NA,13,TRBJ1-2,CASGTGGVGGYTF,TGTGCCAGCGGGACAGGGGGCGTGGGTGGCTACACCTTC
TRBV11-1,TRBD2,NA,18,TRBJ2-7,CASSLGTSGDLSSYEQYF,TGTGCCAGCAGCTTAGGGACTAGCGGGGACCTCAGCTCCTACGAGCAGTACTTC
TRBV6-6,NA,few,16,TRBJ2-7,CASSATASGHGYEQYF,TGTGCCAGCAGTGCCACGGCCTCGGGACACGGCTACGAGCAGTACTTC
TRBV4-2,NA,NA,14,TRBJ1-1,CASSQGWGNTEAFF,TGTGCCAGCAGCCAGGGTTGGGGGAACACTGAAGCTTTCTTT
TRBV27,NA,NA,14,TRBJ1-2,CASSLGPTFYGYTF,TGTGCCAGCAGTTTAGGGCCGACGTTCTATGGCTACACCTTC
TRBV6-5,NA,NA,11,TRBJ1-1,CASSAQGGAFF,TGTGCCAGCAGTGCACAGGGAGGAGCTTTCTTT
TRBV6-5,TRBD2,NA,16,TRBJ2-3,CASSLIAGELTDTQYF,TGTGCCAGCAGTTTAATAGCGGGGGAGCTCACAGATACGCAGTATTTT
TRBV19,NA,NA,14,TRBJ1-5,CASSMAQDHQPQHF,TGTGCCAGTAGTATGGCTCAGGATCATCAGCCCCAGCATTTT
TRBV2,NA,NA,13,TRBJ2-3,CASSPRQDGTQYF,TGTGCCAGCAGCCCCAGACAGGATGGTACGCAGTATTTT
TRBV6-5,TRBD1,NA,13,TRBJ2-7,CASSYSTGYEQYF,TGTGCCAGCAGTTACTCGACAGGGTACGAGCAGTACTTC
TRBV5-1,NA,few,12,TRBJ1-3,CAFQGSGNTIYF,TGCGCCTTTCAGGGGTCTGGAAACACCATATATTTT
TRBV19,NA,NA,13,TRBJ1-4,CASKGATNEKLFF,TGTGCCAGTAAAGGGGCAACTAATGAAAAACTGTTTTTT
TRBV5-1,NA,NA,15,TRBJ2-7,CASSQGAGASYEQYF,TGCGCCAGCAGCCAAGGGGCGGGGGCCTCCTACGAGCAGTACTTC
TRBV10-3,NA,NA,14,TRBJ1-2,CAISDPDTGNGYTF,TGTGCCATCAGTGACCCGGACACTGGGAATGGCTACACCTTC
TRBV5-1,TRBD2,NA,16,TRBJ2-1,CASSFLNDGGAGEQFF,TGCGCCAGCAGCTTTCTCAACGACGGGGGGGCCGGTGAGCAGTTCTTC
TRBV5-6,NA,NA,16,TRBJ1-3,CASSLWSRDSGNTIYF,TGTGCCAGCAGCTTGTGGTCGCGAGACTCTGGAAACACCATATATTTT
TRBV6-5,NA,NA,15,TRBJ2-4,CASSHPGGSKNIQYF,TGTGCCAGCAGTCACCCCGGGGGCAGCAAAAACATTCAGTACTTC
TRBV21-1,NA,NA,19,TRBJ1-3,CASSKCLCGGTGAGNTIYF,TGTGCCAGCAGCAAATGCTTGTGTGGAGGGACAGGGGCCGGAAACACCATATATTTT
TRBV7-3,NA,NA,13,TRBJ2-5,CASSPDSQETQYF,TGTGCCAGCAGCCCGGACAGCCAAGAGACCCAGTACTTC
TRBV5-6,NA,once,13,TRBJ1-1,CASSWQGNTEAFF,TGTGCCAGCAGCTGGCAAGGGAACACTGAAGCTTTCTTT